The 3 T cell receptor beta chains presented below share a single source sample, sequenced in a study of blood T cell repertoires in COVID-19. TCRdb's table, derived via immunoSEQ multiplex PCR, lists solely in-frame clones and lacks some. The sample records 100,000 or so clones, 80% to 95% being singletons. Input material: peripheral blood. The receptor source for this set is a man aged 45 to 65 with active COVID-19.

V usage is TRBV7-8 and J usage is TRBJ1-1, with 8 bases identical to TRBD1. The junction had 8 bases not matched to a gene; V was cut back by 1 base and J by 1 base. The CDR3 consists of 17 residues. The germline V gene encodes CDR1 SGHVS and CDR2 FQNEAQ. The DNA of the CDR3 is TGTGCCAGCAGCTTAGACGCTGGACAGGGCTGGAACACTGAAGCTTTCTTT. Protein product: CASSLDAGQGWNTEAFF.

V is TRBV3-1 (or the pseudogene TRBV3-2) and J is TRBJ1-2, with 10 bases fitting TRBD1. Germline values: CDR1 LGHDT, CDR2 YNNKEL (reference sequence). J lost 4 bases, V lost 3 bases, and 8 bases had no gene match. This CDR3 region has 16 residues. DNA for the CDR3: TGTGCCAGCAGCCAGGCGATGACAGGGGGCGGCTATGGCTACACCTTC. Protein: CASSQAMTGGGYGYTF.

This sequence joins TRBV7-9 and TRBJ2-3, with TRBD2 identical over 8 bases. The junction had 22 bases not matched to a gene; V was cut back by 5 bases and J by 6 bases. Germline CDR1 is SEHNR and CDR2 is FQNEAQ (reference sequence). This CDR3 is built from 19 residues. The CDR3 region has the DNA TGTGCCAGCAGCGGCTTATTTTGGGCCCCAAGCGGGAGTAGTGATACGCAGTATTTT. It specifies CASSGLFWAPSGSSDTQYF.